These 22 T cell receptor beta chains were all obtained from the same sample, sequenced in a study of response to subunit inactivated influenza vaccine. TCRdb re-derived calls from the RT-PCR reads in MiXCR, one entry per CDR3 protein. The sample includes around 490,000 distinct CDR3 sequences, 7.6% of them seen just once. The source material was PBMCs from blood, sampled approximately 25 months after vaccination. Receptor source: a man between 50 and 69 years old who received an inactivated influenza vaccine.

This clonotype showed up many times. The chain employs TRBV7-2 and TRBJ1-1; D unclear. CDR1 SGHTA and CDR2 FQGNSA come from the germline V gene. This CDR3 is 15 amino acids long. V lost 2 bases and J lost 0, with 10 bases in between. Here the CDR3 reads CASSLFPDLNTEAFF. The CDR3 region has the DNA TGTGCCAGCAGCTTATTTCCGGACTTGAACACTGAAGCTTTCTTT.

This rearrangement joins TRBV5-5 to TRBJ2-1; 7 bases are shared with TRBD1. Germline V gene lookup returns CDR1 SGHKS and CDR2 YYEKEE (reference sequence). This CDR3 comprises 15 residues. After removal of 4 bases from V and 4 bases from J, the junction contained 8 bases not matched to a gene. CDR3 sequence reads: CASSPWDSKYNEQFF. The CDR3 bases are TGTGCCAGCAGCCCCTGGGACAGCAAATACAATGAGCAGTTCTTC.

In DNA form, the CDR3 reads TGCGCCAGCAGAAGACTAGCGGGGGCCGAGGAGACCCAGTACTTC. This codes for CASRRLAGAEETQYF. This chain connects TRBV5-1 to TRBJ2-5; TRBD2 matches 12 bases. V dropped 5 bases and J dropped 5; count of bases not matched to a gene: 7. CDR3 size: 15 residues. Germline V gene sequence: CDR1 SGHRS, CDR2 YFSETQ.

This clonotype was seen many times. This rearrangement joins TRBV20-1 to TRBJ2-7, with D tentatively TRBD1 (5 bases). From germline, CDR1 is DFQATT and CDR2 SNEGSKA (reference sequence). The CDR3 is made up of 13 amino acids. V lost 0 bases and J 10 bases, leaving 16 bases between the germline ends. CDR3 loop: CSARDFRQGRQYF. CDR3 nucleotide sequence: TGCAGTGCTAGAGATTTCCGGCAGGGCCGACAGTACTTC.

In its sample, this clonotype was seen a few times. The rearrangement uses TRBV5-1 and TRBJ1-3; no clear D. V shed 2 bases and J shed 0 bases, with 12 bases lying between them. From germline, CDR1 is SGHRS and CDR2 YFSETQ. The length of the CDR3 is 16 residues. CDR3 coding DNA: TGCGCCAGCAGCTTTGGCACGGTTGTCTCTGGAAACACCATATATTTT. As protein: CASSFGTVVSGNTIYF.

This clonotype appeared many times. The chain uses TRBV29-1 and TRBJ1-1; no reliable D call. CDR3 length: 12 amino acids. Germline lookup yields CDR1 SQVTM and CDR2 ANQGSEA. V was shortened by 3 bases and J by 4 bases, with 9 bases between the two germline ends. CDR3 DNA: TGCAGCGTTGACCGCGGTGGCACTGAAGCTTTCTTT. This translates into CSVDRGGTEAFF.

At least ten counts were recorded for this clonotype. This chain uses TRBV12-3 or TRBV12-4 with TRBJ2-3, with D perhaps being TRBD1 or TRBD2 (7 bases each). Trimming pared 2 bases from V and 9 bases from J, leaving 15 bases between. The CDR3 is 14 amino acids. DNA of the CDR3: TGTGCCAGCAGTTTACGGCAGGGGGGGAGGACGCAGTATTTT. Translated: CASSLRQGGRTQYF.

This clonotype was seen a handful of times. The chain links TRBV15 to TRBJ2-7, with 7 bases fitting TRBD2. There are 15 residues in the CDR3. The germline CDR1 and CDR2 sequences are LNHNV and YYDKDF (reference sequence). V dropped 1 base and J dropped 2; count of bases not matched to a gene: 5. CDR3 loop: CATSRVGGLAYEQYF. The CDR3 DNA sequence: TGTGCCACCAGCAGAGTAGGAGGACTAGCCTACGAGCAGTACTTC.

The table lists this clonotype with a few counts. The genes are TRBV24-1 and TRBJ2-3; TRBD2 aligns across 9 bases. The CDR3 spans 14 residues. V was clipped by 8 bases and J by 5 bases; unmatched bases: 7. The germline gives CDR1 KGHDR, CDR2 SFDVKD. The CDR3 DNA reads TGTGCCACCAATGCGGGGGGGCGTGGAGATACGCAGTATTTT. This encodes CATNAGGRGDTQYF.

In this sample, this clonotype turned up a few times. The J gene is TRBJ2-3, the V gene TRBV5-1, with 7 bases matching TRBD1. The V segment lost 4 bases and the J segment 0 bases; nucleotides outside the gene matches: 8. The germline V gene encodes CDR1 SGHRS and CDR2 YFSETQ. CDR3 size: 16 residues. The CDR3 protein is CASSPGTALSTDTQYF. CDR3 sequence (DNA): TGCGCCAGCAGCCCTGGGACAGCTCTTAGCACAGATACGCAGTATTTT.

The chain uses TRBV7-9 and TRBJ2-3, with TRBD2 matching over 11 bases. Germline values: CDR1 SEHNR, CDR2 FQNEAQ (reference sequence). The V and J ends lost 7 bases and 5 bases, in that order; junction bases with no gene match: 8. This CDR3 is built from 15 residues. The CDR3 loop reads CASTSLLAGVDTQYF. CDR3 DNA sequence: TGTGCCAGCACCTCCTTACTAGCGGGGGTAGATACGCAGTATTTT.

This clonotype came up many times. CDR3: CIAWGGSYNEQFF. CDR3 nucleotides: TGCATCGCGTGGGGGGGAAGCTACAATGAGCAGTTCTTC. The chain couples TRBV20-1 to TRBJ2-1; 7 nucleotides line up with TRBD2. Germline CDR1 is DFQATT and CDR2 is SNEGSKA (reference sequence). There are 13 residues in the CDR3.

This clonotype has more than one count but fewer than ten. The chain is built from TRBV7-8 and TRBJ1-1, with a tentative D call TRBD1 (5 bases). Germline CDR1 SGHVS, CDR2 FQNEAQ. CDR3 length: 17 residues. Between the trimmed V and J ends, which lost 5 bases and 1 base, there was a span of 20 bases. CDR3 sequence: CASSRSWVGAKNTEAFF. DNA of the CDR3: TGTGCCAGCAGCAGATCATGGGTCGGGGCTAAGAACACTGAAGCTTTCTTT.

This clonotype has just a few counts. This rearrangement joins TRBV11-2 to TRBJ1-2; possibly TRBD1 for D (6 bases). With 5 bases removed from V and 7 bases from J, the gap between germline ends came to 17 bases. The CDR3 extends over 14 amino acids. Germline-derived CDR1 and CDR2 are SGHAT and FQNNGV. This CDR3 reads CASSRNTGQTGYTF. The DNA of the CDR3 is TGTGCCAGCAGCCGTAACACTGGACAGACTGGCTACACCTTC.

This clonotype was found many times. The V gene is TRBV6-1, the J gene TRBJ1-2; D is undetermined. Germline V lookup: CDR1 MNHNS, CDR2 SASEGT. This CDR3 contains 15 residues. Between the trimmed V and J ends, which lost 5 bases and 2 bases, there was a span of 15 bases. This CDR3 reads CASSPLWQLNYGYTF. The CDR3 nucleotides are TGTGCCAGCAGTCCCCTTTGGCAGTTGAACTATGGCTACACCTTC.

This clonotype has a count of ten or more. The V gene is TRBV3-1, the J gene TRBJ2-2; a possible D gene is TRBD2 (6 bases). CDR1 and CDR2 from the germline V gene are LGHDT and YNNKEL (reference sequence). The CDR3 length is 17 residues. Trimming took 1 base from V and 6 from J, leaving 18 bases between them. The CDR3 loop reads CASSQVIRAGISGELFF. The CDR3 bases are TGTGCCAGCAGCCAAGTCATCAGAGCGGGTATTTCCGGGGAGCTGTTTTTT.

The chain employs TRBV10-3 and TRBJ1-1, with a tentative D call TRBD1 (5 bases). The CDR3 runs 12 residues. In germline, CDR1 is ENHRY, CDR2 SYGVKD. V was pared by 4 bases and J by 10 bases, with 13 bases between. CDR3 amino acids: CAISGGEMRAFF. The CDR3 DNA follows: TGTGCCATCAGTGGGGGCGAGATGAGAGCTTTCTTT.

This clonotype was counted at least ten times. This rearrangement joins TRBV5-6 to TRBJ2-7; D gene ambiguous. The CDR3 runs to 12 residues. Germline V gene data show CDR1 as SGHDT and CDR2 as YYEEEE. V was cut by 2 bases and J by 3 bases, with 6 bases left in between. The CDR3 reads CASSLSHYEQYF. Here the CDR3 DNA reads TGTGCCAGCAGCTTATCCCACTACGAGCAGTACTTC.

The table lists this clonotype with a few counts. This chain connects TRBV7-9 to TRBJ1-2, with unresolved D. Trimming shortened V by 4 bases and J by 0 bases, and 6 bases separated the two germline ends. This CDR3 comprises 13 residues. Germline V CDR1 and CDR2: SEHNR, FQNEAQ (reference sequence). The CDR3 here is CASSYEANYGYTF. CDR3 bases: TGTGCCAGCAGCTATGAAGCTAACTATGGCTACACCTTC.

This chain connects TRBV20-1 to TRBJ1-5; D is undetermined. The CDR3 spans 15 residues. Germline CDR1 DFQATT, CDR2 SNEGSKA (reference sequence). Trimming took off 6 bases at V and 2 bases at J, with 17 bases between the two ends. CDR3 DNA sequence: TGCAGTGCCCGGGCCCCGGGCATCGGCAATCAGCCCCAGCATTTT. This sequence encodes CSARAPGIGNQPQHF.

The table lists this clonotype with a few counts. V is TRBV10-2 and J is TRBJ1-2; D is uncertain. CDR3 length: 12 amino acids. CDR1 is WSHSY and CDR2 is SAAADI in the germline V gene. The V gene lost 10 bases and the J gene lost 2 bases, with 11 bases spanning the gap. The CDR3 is CATRDGNYGYTF. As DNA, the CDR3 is TGCGCCACTAGAGACGGGAACTATGGCTACACCTTC.

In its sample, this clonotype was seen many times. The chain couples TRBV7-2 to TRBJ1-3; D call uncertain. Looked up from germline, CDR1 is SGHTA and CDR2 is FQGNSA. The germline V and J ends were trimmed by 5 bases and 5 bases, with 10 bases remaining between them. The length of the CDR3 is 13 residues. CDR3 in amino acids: CASSPIGRNTIYF. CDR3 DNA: TGTGCCAGCAGCCCGATCGGAAGAAACACCATATATTTT.